Listed below are T cell receptor beta chains from one sample, sequenced in a study of T cells after yellow fever vaccination. MiXCR was run by TCRdb on the 5' RACE reads, yielding one entry per CDR3 protein. Of a few hundred thousand distinct CDR3 sequences listed, 3% to 4.5% are singletons. The sequencing used PBMCs, collected 5 days after the yellow fever booster vaccination. The receptors derive from a man younger than 35 who received the YFV17D yellow fever vaccine. CDR3s include the opening cysteine and the closing phenylalanine or tryptophan. Each record gives: CDR3 length, D gene, clone size, J gene, V gene, CDR3 protein, CDR3 DNA. A D gene is named only where the DNA matches it firmly. Not every row has a clone size; where given, it reads once, few, many or a size class.

17,TRBD2,few,TRBJ2-2,TRBV15,CATSRDLGSGGLTELFF,TGTGCCACCAGCAGAGATCTCGGTAGCGGGGGGCTCACGGAGCTGTTTTTT
12,TRBD1,.,TRBJ1-1,TRBV9,CASSGRQGEAFF,TGTGCCAGCAGCGGAAGACAGGGTGAAGCTTTCTTT
13,.,few,TRBJ1-4,TRBV9,CASSVSDNEKLFF,TGTGCCAGCAGCGTCTCCGATAATGAAAAACTGTTTTTT
12,.,.,TRBJ1-2,TRBV7-2,CASSPTVAGYTF,TGTGCCAGCAGCCCCACAGTCGCGGGCTACACCTTC
17,TRBD2,.,TRBJ2-7,TRBV7-2,CASTLDATSGVQGEQYF,TGTGCCAGCACCCTTGATGCGACTAGCGGGGTCCAGGGCGAGCAGTACTTC
15,.,few,TRBJ1-1,TRBV5-5,CASSLVGSVGTEAFF,TGTGCCAGCAGCTTGGTTGGGTCCGTGGGCACTGAAGCTTTCTTT
16,.,few,TRBJ2-5,TRBV7-2,CASSLGPGLRGETQYF,TGTGCCAGCAGCTTAGGTCCTGGGCTAAGGGGGGAGACCCAGTACTTC
11,.,many,TRBJ1-1,TRBV25-1,CASSVGSEAFF,TGTGCCAGCAGTGTTGGATCTGAAGCTTTCTTT
12,TRBD1,few,TRBJ1-1,TRBV2,CAGWTGGTEAFF,TGTGCCGGATGGACAGGCGGGACTGAAGCTTTCTTT
12,TRBD1,few,TRBJ1-2,TRBV29-1,CSLGQGGYGYTF,TGCAGCTTGGGGCAGGGGGGCTATGGCTACACCTTC
16,.,many,TRBJ1-3,TRBV29-1,CSVEGRSLHSGNTIYF,TGCAGCGTTGAGGGCCGGTCCCTTCACTCTGGAAACACCATATATTTT
13,.,.,TRBJ2-1,TRBV14,CASSQTGNREQFF,TGTGCCAGCAGCCAGACAGGTAACCGAGAGCAGTTCTTC
16,TRBD1,few,TRBJ1-4,TRBV19,CASSKNQGGLGEKLFF,TGTGCCAGTAGTAAAAACCAGGGGGGGCTCGGTGAAAAACTGTTTTTT
15,TRBD1,.,TRBJ2-7,TRBV6-5,CASRDGRQGVNEQYF,TGTGCCAGCAGAGACGGTCGACAGGGGGTAAACGAGCAGTACTTC
14,.,.,TRBJ2-1,TRBV18,CASSHESSYNEQFF,TGTGCCAGCTCCCACGAGAGCTCCTACAATGAGCAGTTCTTC
13,.,.,TRBJ1-5,TRBV20-1,CSASGEKDQPQHF,TGCAGTGCTAGCGGGGAAAAGGATCAGCCCCAGCATTTT
13,.,few,TRBJ2-1,TRBV13,CASSLRGIGEQFF,TGTGCCAGCAGCTTAAGAGGAATCGGTGAGCAGTTCTTC
14,TRBD1,.,TRBJ1-2,TRBV6-5,CASADRELFWGYTF,TGTGCCAGCGCGGACAGGGAACTTTTTTGGGGCTACACCTTC
13,.,few,TRBJ2-5,TRBV7-9,CASSLIRTETQYF,TGTGCCAGCAGCTTAATTCGGACCGAGACCCAGTACTTC
15,TRBD1,.,TRBJ1-2,TRBV5-1,CASKTGVDMDYGYTF,TGCGCCAGCAAGACAGGGGTTGATATGGACTATGGCTACACCTTC
12,.,.,TRBJ2-4,TRBV27,CAIRGASGSQYF,TGTGCCATCCGGGGGGCTAGCGGTTCACAGTACTTC
18,.,.,TRBJ2-6,TRBV12-3/TRBV12-4,CASSRGGDRAAGANVLTF,TGTGCCAGCAGTCGGGGGGGGGACAGGGCCGCTGGGGCCAACGTCCTGACTTTC